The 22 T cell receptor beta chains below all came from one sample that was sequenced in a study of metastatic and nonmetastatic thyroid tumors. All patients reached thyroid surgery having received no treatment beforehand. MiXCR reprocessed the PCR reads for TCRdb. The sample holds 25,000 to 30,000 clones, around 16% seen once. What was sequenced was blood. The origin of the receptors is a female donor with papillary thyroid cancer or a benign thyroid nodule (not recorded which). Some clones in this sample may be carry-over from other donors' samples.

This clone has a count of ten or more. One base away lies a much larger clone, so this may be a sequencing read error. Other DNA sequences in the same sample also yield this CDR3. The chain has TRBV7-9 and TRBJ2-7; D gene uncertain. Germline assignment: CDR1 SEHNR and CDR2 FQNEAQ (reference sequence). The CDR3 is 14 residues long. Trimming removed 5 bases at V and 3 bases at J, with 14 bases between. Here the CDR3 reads CASSPGPHYYEQYF. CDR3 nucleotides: TGTGCCAGCAGCCCAGGCCCCCACTACTACGAGCAGTACTTC.

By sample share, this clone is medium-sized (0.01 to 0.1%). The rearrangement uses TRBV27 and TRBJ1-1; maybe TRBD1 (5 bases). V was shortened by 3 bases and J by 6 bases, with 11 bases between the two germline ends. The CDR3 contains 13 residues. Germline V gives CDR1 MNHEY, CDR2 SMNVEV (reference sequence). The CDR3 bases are TGTGCCAGCAGTTTCAGGGATGGATCTGAAGCTTTCTTT. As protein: CASSFRDGSEAFF.

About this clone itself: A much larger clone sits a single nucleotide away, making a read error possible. This CDR3 is CASSMNRNTIYF. As DNA, the CDR3 is TGTGCCAGCAGCATGAATCGAAACACCATATATTTT. The chain carries TRBV5-4 and TRBJ1-3; D ambiguous. Germline CDR1 reads SGHNT; CDR2 reads YYREEE (reference sequence). V was cut by 4 bases and J by 5 bases, with 7 bases left in between. CDR3 length: 12 amino acids.

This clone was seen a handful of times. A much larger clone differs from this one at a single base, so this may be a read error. CDR3 amino acids: CASSDSSGTCNEQFF. In nucleotides, the CDR3 is TGTGCCAGTAGTGATTCTAGCGGGACATGCAATGAGCAGTTCTTC. J is TRBJ2-1 and V is TRBV19, with 9 positions matching TRBD2. V shed 5 bases and J 6 bases; nucleotides not matched to a gene: 8. This CDR3 spans 15 amino acids. Looked up from germline, CDR1 is LNHDA and CDR2 is SQIVND (reference sequence).

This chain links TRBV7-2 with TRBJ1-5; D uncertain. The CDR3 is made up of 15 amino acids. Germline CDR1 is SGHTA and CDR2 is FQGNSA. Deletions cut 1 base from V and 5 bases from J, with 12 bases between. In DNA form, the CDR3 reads TGTGCCAGCAGCTTAGGGTACGGTGGGTATCAGCCCCAGCATTTT. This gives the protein CASSLGYGGYQPQHF. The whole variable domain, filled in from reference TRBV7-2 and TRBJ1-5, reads GAGVSQSPSNKVTEKGKDVELRCDPISGHTALYWYRQSLGQGLEFLIYFQGNSAPDKSGLPSDRFSAERTGGSVSTLTIQRTQQEDSAVYLCASSLGYGGYQPQHFGDGTRLSIL.

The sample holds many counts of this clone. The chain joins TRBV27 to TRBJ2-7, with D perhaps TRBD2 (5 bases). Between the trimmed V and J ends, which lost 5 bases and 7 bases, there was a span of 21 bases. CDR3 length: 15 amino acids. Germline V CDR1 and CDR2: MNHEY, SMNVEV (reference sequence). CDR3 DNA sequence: TGTGCCAGCAGTCCTAAGGGCCCGCGGGTTGGGGAGCAGTACTTC. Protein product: CASSPKGPRVGEQYF.

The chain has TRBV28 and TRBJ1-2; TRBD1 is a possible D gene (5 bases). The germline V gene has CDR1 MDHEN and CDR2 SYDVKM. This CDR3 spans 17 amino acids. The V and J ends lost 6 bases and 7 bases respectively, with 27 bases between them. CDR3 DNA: TGTGCCAGCAGCGTAGAAGCCAAATCGGGGGACCGTGGTGGCTACACCTTC. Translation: CASSVEAKSGDRGGYTF.

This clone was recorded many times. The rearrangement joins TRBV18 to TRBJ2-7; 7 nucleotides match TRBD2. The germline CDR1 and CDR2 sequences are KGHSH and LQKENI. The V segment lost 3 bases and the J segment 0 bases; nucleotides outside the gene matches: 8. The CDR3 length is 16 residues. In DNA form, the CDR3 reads TGTGCCAGCTCACCCATGTCGGGGGGAAACTCCTACGAGCAGTACTTC. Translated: CASSPMSGGNSYEQYF.

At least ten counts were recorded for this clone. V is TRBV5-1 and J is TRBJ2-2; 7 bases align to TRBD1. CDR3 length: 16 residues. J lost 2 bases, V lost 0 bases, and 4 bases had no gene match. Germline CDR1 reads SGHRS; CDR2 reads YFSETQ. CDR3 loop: CASSLGTGGNTGELFF. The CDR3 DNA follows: TGCGCCAGCAGCTTGGGGACAGGCGGTAACACCGGGGAGCTGTTTTTT.

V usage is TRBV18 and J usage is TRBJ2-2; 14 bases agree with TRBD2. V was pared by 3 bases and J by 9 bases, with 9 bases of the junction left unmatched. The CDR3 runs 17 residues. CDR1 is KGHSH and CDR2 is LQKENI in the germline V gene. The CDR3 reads CASSPRLAGGRTRELFF. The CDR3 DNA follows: TGTGCCAGCTCACCTCGACTAGCGGGGGGGCGTACCCGGGAGCTGTTTTTT.

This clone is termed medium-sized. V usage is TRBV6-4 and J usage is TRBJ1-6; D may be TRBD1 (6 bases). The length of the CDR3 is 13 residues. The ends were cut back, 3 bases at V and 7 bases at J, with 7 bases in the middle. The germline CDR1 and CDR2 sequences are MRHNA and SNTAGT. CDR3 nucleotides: TGTGCCAGCAGTGAAGGACAGAATTCACCCCTCCACTTT. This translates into CASSEGQNSPLHF.

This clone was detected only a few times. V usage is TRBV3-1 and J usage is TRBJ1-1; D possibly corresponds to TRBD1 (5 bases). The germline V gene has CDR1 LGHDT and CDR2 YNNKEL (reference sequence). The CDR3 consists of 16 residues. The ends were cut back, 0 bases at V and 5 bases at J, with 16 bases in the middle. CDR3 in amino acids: CASSQDSGRFSTEAFF. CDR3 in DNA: TGTGCCAGCAGCCAAGATTCAGGGAGATTCTCGACTGAAGCTTTCTTT.

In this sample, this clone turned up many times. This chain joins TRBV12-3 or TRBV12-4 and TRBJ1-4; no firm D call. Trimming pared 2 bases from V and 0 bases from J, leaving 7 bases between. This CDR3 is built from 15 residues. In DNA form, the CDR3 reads TGTGCCAGCAGTTTACGGGGTGCAACTAATGAAAAACTGTTTTTT. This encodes CASSLRGATNEKLFF.

The CDR3 sequence is CSASGGTGGLSDTQYF. Here the CDR3 DNA reads TGCAGTGCTAGTGGAGGGACAGGGGGACTCAGTGATACGCAGTATTTT. The chain links TRBV20-1 to TRBJ2-3, with 11 bases that match TRBD1. CDR3 length: 16 amino acids. Per germline, CDR1 DFQATT and CDR2 SNEGSKA (reference sequence). V trimming: 3 bases; J trimming: 6 bases; junction bases outside the gene matches: 11.

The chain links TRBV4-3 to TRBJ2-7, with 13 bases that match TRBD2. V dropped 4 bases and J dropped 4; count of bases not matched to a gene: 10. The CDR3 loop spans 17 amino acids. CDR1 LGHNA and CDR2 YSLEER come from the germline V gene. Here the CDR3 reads CASSPGTSGINDYEQYF. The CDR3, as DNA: TGCGCCAGCAGCCCCGGGACTAGCGGGATTAACGATTACGAGCAGTACTTC.

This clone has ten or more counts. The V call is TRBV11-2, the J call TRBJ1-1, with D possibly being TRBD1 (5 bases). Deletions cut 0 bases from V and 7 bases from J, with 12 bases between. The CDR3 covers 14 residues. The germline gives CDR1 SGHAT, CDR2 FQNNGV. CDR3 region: CASSLDRLRDEAFF. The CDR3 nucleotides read TGTGCCAGCAGCTTAGATCGTCTCAGGGATGAAGCTTTCTTT.

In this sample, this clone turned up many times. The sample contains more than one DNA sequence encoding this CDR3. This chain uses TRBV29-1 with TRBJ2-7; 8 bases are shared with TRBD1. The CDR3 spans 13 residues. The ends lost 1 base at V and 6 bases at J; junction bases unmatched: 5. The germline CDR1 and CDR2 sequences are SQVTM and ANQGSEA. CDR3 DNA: TGCAGCGTTGAAGGTCAGGGGGCCGGCGAGCAGTACTTC. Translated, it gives CSVEGQGAGEQYF.

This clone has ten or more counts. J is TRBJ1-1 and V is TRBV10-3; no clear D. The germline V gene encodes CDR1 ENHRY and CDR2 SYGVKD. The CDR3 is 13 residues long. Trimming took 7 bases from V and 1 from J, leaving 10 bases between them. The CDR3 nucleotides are TGTGCCATCAAAAGAGGTCCGAACACTGAAGCTTTCTTT. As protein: CAIKRGPNTEAFF.

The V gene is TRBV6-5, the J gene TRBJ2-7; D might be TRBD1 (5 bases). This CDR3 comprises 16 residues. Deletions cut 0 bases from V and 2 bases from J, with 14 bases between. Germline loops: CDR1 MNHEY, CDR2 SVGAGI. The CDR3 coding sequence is TGTGCCAGCAGTTACTCGATACCCGACAGCCCCTACGAGCAGTACTTC. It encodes CASSYSIPDSPYEQYF.

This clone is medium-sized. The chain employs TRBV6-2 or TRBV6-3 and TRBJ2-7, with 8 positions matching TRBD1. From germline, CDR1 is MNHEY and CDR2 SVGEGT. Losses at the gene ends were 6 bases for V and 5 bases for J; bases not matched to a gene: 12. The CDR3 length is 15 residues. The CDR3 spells CASSPGNRGFDEQYF. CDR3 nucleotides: TGTGCCAGCAGCCCAGGCAACAGGGGGTTCGACGAGCAGTACTTC.

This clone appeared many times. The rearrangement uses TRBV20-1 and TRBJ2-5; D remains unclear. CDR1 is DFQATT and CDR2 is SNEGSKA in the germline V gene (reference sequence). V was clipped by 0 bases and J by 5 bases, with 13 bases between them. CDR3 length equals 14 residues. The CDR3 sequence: CSARDGHPRETQYF. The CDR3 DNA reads TGCAGTGCTAGAGATGGGCACCCAAGGGAGACCCAGTACTTC.

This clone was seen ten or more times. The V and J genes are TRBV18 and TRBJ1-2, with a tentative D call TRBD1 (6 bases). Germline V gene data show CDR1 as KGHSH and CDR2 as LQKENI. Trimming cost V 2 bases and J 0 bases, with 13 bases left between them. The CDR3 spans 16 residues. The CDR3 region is CASSPRQGNANYGYTF. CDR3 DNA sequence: TGTGCCAGCTCACCAAGGCAGGGGAACGCTAACTATGGCTACACCTTC.